This TCR beta chain was captured by sequencing in a study of neoadjuvant nivolumab and ipilimumab in lung cancer. Method: immunoSEQ multiplex PCR; TCRdb's copy keeps in-frame clones and lacks some. The table lists 40,000 or so clones, 89% of them singletons, with roughly 3.4% in the top ten. The CDR3 covers 16 residues. The V end lost 0 bases, the J end lost 0 bases, and 12 bases lay between the germline ends. The germline gives CDR1 SGHRS, CDR2 YFSETQ. This chain links TRBV5-1 with TRBJ1-1; possible D gene TRBD1, 6 bases. The source material was peripheral blood, sampled before neoadjuvant nivolumab, alone or with ipilimumab. The clonotype comes from an adult with non-small cell lung cancer. The CDR3 region is CASSLGGAAVNTEAFF. CDR3 DNA sequence: TGCGCCAGCAGCTTGGGGGGGGCGGCGGTGAACACTGAAGCTTTCTTT.